This T cell receptor (beta chain) stems from a study of shared clonotypes between healthy human individuals. The table came from immunoSEQ multiplex PCR; TCRdb's copy has only in-frame clones and leaves some out. The sample has 2 million to 2.5 million clones; roughly 93% are singletons. As for this clone: The sample carries other DNA sequences with the same CDR3.

Trimming cost V 2 bases and J 1 base; bases outside gene matches: 1. Germline V gene data show CDR1 as SGHRS and CDR2 as YFSETQ. This CDR3 comprises 14 residues. The genes are TRBV5-1 and TRBJ1-2; TRBD1 matches 8 bases. The material sequenced was naive CD4+ T cells from PBMCs. The subset is: CD45RA+ positively selected. This sequence originates from a man aged 18 to 30 in good health. Some clones in this sample may be carry-over from other donors' samples. This CDR3 is CASSLGQGNYGYTF. The CDR3 region has the DNA TGCGCCAGCAGCTTAGGACAGGGTAACTATGGCTACACCTTC.